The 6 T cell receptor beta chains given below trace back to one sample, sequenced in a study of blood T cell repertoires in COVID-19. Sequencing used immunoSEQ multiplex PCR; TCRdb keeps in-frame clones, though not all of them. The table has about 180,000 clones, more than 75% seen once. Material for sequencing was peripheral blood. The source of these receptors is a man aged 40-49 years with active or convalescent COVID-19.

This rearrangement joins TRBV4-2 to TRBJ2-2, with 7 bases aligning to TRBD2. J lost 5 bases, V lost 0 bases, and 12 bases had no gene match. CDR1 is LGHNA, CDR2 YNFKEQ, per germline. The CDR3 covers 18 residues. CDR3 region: CASSQDFIGSSGTGELFF. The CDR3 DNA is TGTGCCAGCAGCCAAGATTTCATTGGGTCTAGCGGTACCGGGGAGCTGTTTTTT.

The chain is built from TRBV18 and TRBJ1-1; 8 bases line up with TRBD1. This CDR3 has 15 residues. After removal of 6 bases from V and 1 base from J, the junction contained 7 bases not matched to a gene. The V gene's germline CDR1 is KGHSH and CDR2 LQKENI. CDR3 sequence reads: CASSQTGAQNTEAFF. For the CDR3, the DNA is TGTGCCAGCTCCCAGACAGGGGCCCAGAACACTGAAGCTTTCTTT.

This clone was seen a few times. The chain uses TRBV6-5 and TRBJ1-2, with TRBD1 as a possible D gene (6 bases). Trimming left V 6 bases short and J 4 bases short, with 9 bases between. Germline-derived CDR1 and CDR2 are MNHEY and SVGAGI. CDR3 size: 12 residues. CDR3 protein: CASRQGPYGYTF. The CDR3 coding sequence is TGTGCCAGCAGACAGGGCCCCTATGGCTACACCTTC.

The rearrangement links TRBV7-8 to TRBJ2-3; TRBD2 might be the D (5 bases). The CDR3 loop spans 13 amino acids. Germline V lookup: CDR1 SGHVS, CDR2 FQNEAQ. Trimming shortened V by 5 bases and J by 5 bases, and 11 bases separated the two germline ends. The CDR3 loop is CASSPGVGDTQYF. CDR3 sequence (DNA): TGTGCCAGCAGCCCCGGGGTGGGAGATACGCAGTATTTT.

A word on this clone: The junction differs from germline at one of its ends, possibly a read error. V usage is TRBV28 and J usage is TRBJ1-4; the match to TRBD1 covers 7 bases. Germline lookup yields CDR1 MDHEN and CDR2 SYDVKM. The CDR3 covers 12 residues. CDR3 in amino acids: CASSVNDRALDF. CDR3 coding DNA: TGTGCCAGCAGTGTAAACGACAGGGCGCTCGACTTT. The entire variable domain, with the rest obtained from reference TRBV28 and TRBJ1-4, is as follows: DVKVTQSSRYLVKRTGEKVFLECVQDMDHENMFWYRQDPGLGLRLIYFSYDVKMKEKGDIPEGYSVSREKKERFSLILESASTNQTSMYLCASSVNDRALDFGSGTQLSVL.

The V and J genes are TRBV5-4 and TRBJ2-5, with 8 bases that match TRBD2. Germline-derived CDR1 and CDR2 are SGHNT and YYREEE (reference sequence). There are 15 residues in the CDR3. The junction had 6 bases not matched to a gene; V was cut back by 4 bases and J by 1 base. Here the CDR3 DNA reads TGTGCCAGCAGCAAAAAGCGGGAGCTCCAAGAGACCCAGTACTTC. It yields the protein CASSKKRELQETQYF.